Following are 23 T cell receptor beta chains from one sample sequenced in a study of shared clonotypes between healthy human individuals. Sequencing was performed with immunoSEQ multiplex PCR; in TCRdb, only in-frame clones are kept and a portion is missing. The data show 2 million to 2.5 million clones, over 90% seen once. Material for sequencing was naive CD4+ T cells from PBMCs. Subset: CD45RA+ positively selected. The source of these receptors is a man between 18 and 29 years old in good health. Some clones in this sample may be carry-over from other donors' samples.

CDR3 bases: TGTGCCAGCAGTTTATTGGGCCGGAGGTCAGCGGACTATGGCTACACCTTC. This codes for CASSLLGRRSADYGYTF. The chain employs TRBV28 and TRBJ1-2; no firm D call. The CDR3 runs 17 residues. V shed 1 base and J shed 3 bases, with 18 bases lying between them. Germline CDR1 is MDHEN and CDR2 is SYDVKM.

The rearrangement joins TRBV7-2 to TRBJ2-6; maybe TRBD1 (5 bases). CDR3 length equals 17 residues. Germline V lookup: CDR1 SGHTA, CDR2 FQGNSA. The V end was cut by 5 bases, the J end by 0 bases, with 14 bases between. CDR3 region: CASSPGHHSSGANVLTF. CDR3 bases: TGTGCCAGCAGCCCAGGGCACCACAGCTCTGGGGCCAACGTCCTGACTTTC.

In the case of this clone: Other DNA variants within this sample encode the same CDR3. This chain links TRBV9 with TRBJ1-1; D is unresolved. The CDR3 covers 13 residues. Germline loops: CDR1 SGDLS, CDR2 YYNGEE. The V and J ends lost 0 bases and 6 bases respectively, with 9 bases between them. Here the CDR3 reads CASSVGWGSEAFF. CDR3 DNA: TGTGCCAGCAGCGTAGGGTGGGGTTCTGAAGCTTTCTTT.

For this clone: One end of the junction varies from germline; a read error may be responsible. The chain employs TRBV6-1 and TRBJ2-7; 8 nucleotides line up with TRBD1. The CDR3 sequence is 14 residues long. Germline V CDR1 and CDR2: MNHNS, SASEGT. The CDR3 loop is CASSVGQVSDEQYF. The CDR3 DNA is TGTGCCAGCAGTGTGGGACAGGTCTCCGACGAGCAGTACTTC.

The chain combines TRBV7-2 with TRBJ1-3; TRBD1 is a possible D gene (6 bases). V lost 1 base to trimming and J lost 3 bases, with 13 bases between them. CDR1 is SGHTA, CDR2 FQGNSA, per germline. This CDR3 is 16 amino acids long. The CDR3 protein is CASSLVGGRDGNTIYF. CDR3 nucleotide sequence: TGTGCCAGCAGCTTAGTAGGGGGGCGGGATGGAAACACCATATATTTT.

This chain uses TRBV15 with TRBJ1-3, with D unclear. The CDR3 covers 15 residues. The V gene's germline CDR1 is LNHNV and CDR2 YYDKDF (reference sequence). The V end was cut by 1 base, the J end by 5 bases, with 12 bases between. The CDR3 nucleotides read TGTGCCACCAGCAGAGGGGCGACTTCACGAAACACCATATATTTT. It yields the protein CATSRGATSRNTIYF.

The chain has TRBV9 and TRBJ2-7; D assignment may be TRBD1 or TRBD2 (5 bases each). V lost 0 bases, J lost 1 base, and 11 bases lay in between. Germline values: CDR1 SGDLS, CDR2 YYNGEE. The CDR3 loop spans 15 amino acids. The CDR3 nucleotides read TGTGCCAGCAGCGTAGCCGGGGACCCGTCCTACGAGCAGTACTTC. Translating it yields CASSVAGDPSYEQYF.

As concerns this clone: This same CDR3 is encoded by further DNA sequences in the sample. This chain uses TRBV11-2 with TRBJ1-1, with a tentative D call TRBD1 (6 bases). V was clipped by 6 bases and J by 0 bases, with 8 bases between them. Looked up from germline, CDR1 is SGHAT and CDR2 is FQNNGV. The length of the CDR3 is 13 residues. CDR3 DNA sequence: TGTGCCAGCAGTAGGACAGTGAACACTGAAGCTTTCTTT. The encoded protein is CASSRTVNTEAFF.

This clone was seen just once. At the DNA level, this CDR3 is encoded by other sequences in the same sample as well. The chain joins TRBV19 to TRBJ2-7, with 7 bases lining up with TRBD2. Germline V gives CDR1 LNHDA, CDR2 SQIVND (reference sequence). V shed 3 bases and J 4 bases; nucleotides not matched to a gene: 3. The CDR3 is 13 residues long. The CDR3 spells CASSIGGGYEQYF. CDR3 sequence (DNA): TGTGCCAGTAGTATCGGCGGGGGTTACGAGCAGTACTTC.

V and J are TRBV4-3 and TRBJ2-1; D might be TRBD2 (5 bases). Germline V lookup: CDR1 LGHNA, CDR2 YSLEER. The CDR3 length is 16 residues. V was pared by 4 bases and J by 7 bases, with 20 bases between. The CDR3 nucleotides read TGCGCCAGCAGCCCGTCAGATCTCATTCGAGGGAATGAGCAGTTCTTC. This sequence encodes CASSPSDLIRGNEQFF.

The CDR3 sequence: CASSVSVRTDTQYF. In nucleotides, the CDR3 is TGTGCCAGCAGCGTTAGCGTCCGCACAGATACGCAGTATTTT. The chain employs TRBV9 and TRBJ2-3; D might be TRBD2 (5 bases). The V gene lost 2 bases and the J gene lost 1 base, with 8 bases spanning the gap. CDR3 length equals 14 residues. The germline V gene has CDR1 SGDLS and CDR2 YYNGEE.

Concerning this clone itself: The sample holds other DNA sequences that translate to the same CDR3. The chain carries TRBV7-9 and TRBJ1-6; unclear D gene. V was cut by 5 bases and J by 9 bases, with 11 bases left in between. CDR1 and CDR2 from the germline V gene are SEHNR and FQNEAQ (reference sequence). This CDR3 contains 13 residues. The CDR3 spells CASSLGGGSPLHF. DNA of the CDR3: TGTGCCAGCAGCCTAGGCGGCGGTTCACCCCTCCACTTT.

In regard to this clone: In the same sample, other DNA sequences code for this CDR3. The rearrangement joins TRBV5-1 to TRBJ2-3; TRBD2 matches 7 bases. The CDR3 runs 15 residues. Germline V gene sequence: CDR1 SGHRS, CDR2 YFSETQ. V shed 1 base and J 1 base; nucleotides not matched to a gene: 3. Here the CDR3 reads CASSLSLAGTDTQYF. CDR3 DNA: TGCGCCAGCAGCTTGAGCCTAGCGGGCACAGATACGCAGTATTTT.

The V gene is TRBV19, the J gene TRBJ2-7; D gene unclear. The length of the CDR3 is 14 residues. Per germline, CDR1 LNHDA and CDR2 SQIVND (reference sequence). V was shortened by 2 bases and J by 6 bases, with 14 bases between the two germline ends. CDR3 bases: TGTGCCAGTAGTATATCGGGCAATCCTGGCGAGCAGTACTTC. Amino acid sequence: CASSISGNPGEQYF.

This clone was picked up one time. This chain connects TRBV6-1 to TRBJ2-7, with a weak D call TRBD1 (5 bases). CDR3 length: 12 residues. Per the germline V gene, CDR1 is MNHNS and CDR2 is SASEGT. V was pared by 7 bases and J by 3 bases, with 10 bases between. CDR3 in DNA: TGTGCCAGCAAAGCGCAGGGCTACGAGCAGTACTTC. Its protein product is CASKAQGYEQYF.

The chain couples TRBV18 to TRBJ1-4; the D gene is possibly TRBD1 (6 bases). V shed 2 bases and J shed 12 bases, with 13 bases lying between them. CDR3 length: 13 residues. Germline loops: CDR1 KGHSH, CDR2 LQKENI. CDR3 amino acids: CASSPYKGGELFF. The CDR3 nucleotides are TGTGCCAGCTCACCATATAAAGGGGGTGAACTGTTTTTT.

The rearrangement uses TRBV19 and TRBJ2-1; 12 bases are shared with TRBD2. Germline-derived CDR1 and CDR2 are LNHDA and SQIVND (reference sequence). The V segment lost 5 bases and the J segment 10 bases; nucleotides outside the gene matches: 6. The CDR3 loop spans 14 amino acids. CDR3 in amino acids: CASSLRGTSGEQFF. For the CDR3, the DNA is TGTGCCAGTAGTTTAAGGGGGACTAGCGGGGAGCAGTTCTTC.

The rearrangement joins TRBV18 to TRBJ1-2; D is perhaps TRBD1 (5 bases). Trimming removed 1 base at V and 6 bases at J, with 9 bases between. Germline CDR1 reads KGHSH; CDR2 reads LQKENI. This CDR3 region has 13 residues. This CDR3 is CASSPQGSDGYTF. CDR3 coding DNA: TGTGCCAGCTCACCACAGGGGTCGGATGGCTACACCTTC.

Turning to this clone: Different DNA sequences within this sample yield the same CDR3. V usage is TRBV19 and J usage is TRBJ2-7; D unresolved. V was trimmed by 2 bases and J by 0 bases, leaving 5 bases between them. This CDR3 has 13 residues. Per the germline V gene, CDR1 is LNHDA and CDR2 is SQIVND (reference sequence). CDR3 nucleotide sequence: TGTGCCAGTAGTATACAAGGCTCCTACGAGCAGTACTTC. It codes for CASSIQGSYEQYF.

The table lists this clone with a few counts. The chain joins TRBV7-8 to TRBJ2-7; 7 bases line up with TRBD2. The CDR3 is made up of 15 amino acids. J was trimmed by 2 bases and V by 5 bases; bases with no gene match: 9. Germline V lookup: CDR1 SGHVS, CDR2 FQNEAQ. CDR3 amino acids: CASSRGGAGAYEQYF. The CDR3 DNA is TGTGCCAGCAGCCGAGGCGGGGCGGGAGCCTACGAGCAGTACTTC.

The chain uses TRBV2 and TRBJ1-1; D unclear. The CDR3 is 12 residues long. Trimming took 7 bases from V and 10 from J, leaving 16 bases between them. Germline assignment: CDR1 SNHLY and CDR2 FYNNEI. The CDR3 region is CASTGQLPGAFF. The CDR3 coding sequence is TGTGCCAGCACAGGTCAACTCCCCGGAGCTTTCTTT.

The chain joins TRBV18 to TRBJ2-1; TRBD2 matches 12 bases. CDR1 and CDR2 (germline): KGHSH, LQKENI. The CDR3 is 14 amino acids. V lost 8 bases to trimming and J lost 4 bases; unmatched junction nucleotides: 3. CDR3 nucleotide sequence: TGTGCCAGCACGGGACTAGCGGGTTACAATGAGCAGTTCTTC. Translation: CASTGLAGYNEQFF. The whole variable domain, filled in from reference TRBV18 and TRBJ2-1, reads NAGVMQNPRHLVRRRGQEARLRCSPMKGHSHVYWYRQLPEEGLKFMVYLQKENIIDESGMPKERFSAEFPKEGPSILRIQQVVRGDSAAYFCASTGLAGYNEQFFGPGTRLTVL.

V gene TRBV5-3 combines with J gene TRBJ2-3; the D gene is possibly TRBD1 (6 bases). TRBV5-3 is given ORF status, its function remaining uncertain. The V end lost 0 bases, the J end lost 2 bases, and 13 bases lay between the germline ends. This CDR3 spans 16 amino acids. CDR3 nucleotides: TGTGCCAGAAGCTTGGAAGGTACAGGGAACACAGATACGCAGTATTTT. Translating gives CARSLEGTGNTDTQYF.